The subject of this entry is one T cell receptor (beta chain). The data are from a study of OX40 agonist ivuxolimab in advanced cancers. TCRdb's copy holds only in-frame clones and misses some; the assay was immunoSEQ multiplex PCR. The table has some 77,000 clones, roughly 91% seen once. The trim removed 7 bases at V and 4 bases at J, leaving 12 bases unmatched. The CDR3 is 15 residues long. CDR1 is SEHNR and CDR2 is FQNEAQ in the germline V gene (reference sequence). The chain is built from TRBV7-9 and TRBJ1-2; TRBD1 aligns across 7 bases. Sample: CD4+ or CD8+ T cells sorted from blood, taken in a trial of the OX40 agonist ivuxolimab. This sequence was found in an adult with an advanced solid tumor such as melanoma, head and neck, liver or kidney cancer. CDR3 in DNA: TGTGCCAGCACCGTATGGGAGACAGGGACCTATGGCTACACCTTC. The encoded protein is CASTVWETGTYGYTF.